The T cell receptor (beta chain) described here comes from a study of cytomegalovirus exposure and HLA in healthy donors. The CDR3 has 14 amino acids. CDR1 and CDR2 (germline): SGHDN, FVKESK. Trimming cost V 6 bases and J 5 bases; bases outside gene matches: 5. The study's findings and limits: A later analysis linked a missense DCLRE1C variant to TCR beta V- and J-gene trimming. A later analysis found that most CMV-associated TCR beta chains appeared HLA-restricted.

For this clone: What it recognizes is unknown.

In the PCR, 60 Vbeta and 13 Jbeta primers were used. Per the original methods: Later analysis identified tens of millions of unique TCR beta chains, roughly 11 million shared. The table came from immunoSEQ multiplex PCR; TCRdb's copy has only in-frame clones and leaves some out. V and J calls and clone size are as listed in that table; D and trimming were resolved from the DNA. The sample includes a few hundred thousand clones, around 90% seen only once; the top ten take about 1.8%. The chain has TRBV14 and TRBJ2-1; 9 bases line up with TRBD2. This clonotype was sampled from a girl aged 2-10 years in good health and CMV-seronegative. The sequencing sample was made of PBMCs. CDR3 residues: CASSAGGPHNEQFF. In nucleotides, the CDR3 is TGTGCCAGCAGTGCGGGAGGGCCTCACAATGAGCAGTTCTTC.